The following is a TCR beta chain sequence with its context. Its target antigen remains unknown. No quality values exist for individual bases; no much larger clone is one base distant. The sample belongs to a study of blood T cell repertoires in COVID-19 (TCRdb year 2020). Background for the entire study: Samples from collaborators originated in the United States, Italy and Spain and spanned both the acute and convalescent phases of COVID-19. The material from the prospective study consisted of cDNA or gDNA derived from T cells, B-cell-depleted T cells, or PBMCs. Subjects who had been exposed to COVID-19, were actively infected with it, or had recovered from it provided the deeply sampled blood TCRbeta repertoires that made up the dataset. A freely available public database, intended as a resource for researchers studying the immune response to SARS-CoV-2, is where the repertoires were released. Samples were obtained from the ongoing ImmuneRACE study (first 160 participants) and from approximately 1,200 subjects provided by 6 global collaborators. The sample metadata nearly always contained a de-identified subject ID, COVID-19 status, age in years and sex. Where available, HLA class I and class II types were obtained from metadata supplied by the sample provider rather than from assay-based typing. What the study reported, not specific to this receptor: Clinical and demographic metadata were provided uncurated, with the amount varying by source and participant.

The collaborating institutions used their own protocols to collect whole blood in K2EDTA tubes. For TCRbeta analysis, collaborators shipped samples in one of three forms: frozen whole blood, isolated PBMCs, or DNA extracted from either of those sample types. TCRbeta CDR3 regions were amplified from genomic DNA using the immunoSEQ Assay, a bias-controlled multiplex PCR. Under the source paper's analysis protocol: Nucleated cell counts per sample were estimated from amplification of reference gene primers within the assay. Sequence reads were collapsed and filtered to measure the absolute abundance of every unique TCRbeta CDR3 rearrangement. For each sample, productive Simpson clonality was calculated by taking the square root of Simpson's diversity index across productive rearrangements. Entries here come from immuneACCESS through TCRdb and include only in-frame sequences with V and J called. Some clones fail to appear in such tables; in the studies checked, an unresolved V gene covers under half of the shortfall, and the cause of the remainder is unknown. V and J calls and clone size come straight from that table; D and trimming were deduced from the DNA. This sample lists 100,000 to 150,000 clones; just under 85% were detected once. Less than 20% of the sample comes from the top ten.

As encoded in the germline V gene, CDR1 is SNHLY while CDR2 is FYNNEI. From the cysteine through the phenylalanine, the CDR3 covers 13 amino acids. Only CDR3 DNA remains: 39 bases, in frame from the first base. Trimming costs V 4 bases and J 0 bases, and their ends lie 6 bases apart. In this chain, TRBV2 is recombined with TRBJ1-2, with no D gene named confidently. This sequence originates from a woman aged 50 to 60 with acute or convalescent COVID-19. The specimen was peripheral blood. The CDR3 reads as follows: CASSADTNYGYTF. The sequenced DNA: TGTGCCAGCAGTGCAGATACTAACTATGGCTACACCTTC.